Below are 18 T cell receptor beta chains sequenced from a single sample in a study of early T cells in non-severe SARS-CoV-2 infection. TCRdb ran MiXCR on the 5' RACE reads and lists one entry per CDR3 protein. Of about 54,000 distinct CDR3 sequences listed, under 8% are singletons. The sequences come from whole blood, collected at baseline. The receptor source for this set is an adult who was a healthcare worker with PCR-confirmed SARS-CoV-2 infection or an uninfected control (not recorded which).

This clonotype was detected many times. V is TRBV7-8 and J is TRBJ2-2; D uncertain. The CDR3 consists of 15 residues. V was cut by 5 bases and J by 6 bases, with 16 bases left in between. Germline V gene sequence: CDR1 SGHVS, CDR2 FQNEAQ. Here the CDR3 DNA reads TGTGCCAGCAGCCCCATAGATAGTGGGGCCGGGGAGCTGTTTTTT. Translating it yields CASSPIDSGAGELFF.

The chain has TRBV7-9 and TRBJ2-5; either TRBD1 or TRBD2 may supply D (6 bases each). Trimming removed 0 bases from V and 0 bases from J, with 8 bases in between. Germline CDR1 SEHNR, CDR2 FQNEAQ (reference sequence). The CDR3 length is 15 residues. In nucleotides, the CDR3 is TGTGCCAGCAGCTTAGCCGGGGGCCACCAAGAGACCCAGTACTTC. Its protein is CASSLAGGHQETQYF.

The CDR3: CASSLRTVMNTEAFF. The CDR3 region has the DNA TGTGCCAGCAGTTTGAGGACAGTAATGAACACTGAAGCTTTCTTT. The chain employs TRBV12-3 or TRBV12-4 and TRBJ1-1; possible D gene TRBD1, 6 bases. The V gene lost 3 bases and the J gene lost 0 bases, with 11 bases spanning the gap. The CDR3 is 15 residues long.

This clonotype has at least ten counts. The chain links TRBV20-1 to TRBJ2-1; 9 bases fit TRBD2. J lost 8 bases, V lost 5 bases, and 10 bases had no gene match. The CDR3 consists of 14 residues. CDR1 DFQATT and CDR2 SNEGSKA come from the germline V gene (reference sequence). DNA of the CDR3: TGCAGTGCTCACATTCGCGGGGGGGAGGATGAGCAGTTCTTC. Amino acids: CSAHIRGGEDEQFF.

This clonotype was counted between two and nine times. The CDR3 DNA is TGTGCCACCAGCGGGGGTAGCGTCTACGAGCAGTACTTC. Translation gives CATSGGSVYEQYF. The chain combines TRBV15 with TRBJ2-7, with D perhaps assigned TRBD1 or TRBD2 (5 bases each). V lost 5 bases to trimming and J lost 3 bases, with 11 bases between them. The CDR3 has 13 residues. Germline V gene lookup returns CDR1 LNHNV and CDR2 YYDKDF (reference sequence). Variable domain in full (rest from reference TRBV15 and TRBJ2-7): DAMVIQNPRYQVTQFGKPVTLSCSQTLNHNVMYWYQQKSSQAPKLLFHYYDKDFNNEADTPDNFQSRRPNTSFCFLDIRSPGLGDTAMYLCATSGGSVYEQYFGPGTRLTVT.

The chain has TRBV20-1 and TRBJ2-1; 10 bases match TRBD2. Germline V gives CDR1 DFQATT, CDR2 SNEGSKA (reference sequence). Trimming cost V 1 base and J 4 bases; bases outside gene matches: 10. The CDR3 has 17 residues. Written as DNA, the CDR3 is TGCAGTGCTAGAGGAGGGAGCGGGAGGGCCGCTTACAATGAGCAGTTCTTC. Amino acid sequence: CSARGGSGRAAYNEQFF.

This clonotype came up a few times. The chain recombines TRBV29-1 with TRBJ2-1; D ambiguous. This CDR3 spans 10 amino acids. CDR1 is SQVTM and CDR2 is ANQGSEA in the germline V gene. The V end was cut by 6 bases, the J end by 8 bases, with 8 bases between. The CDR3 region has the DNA TGCAGCGTAGATGTATATGAGCAGTTCTTC. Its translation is CSVDVYEQFF.

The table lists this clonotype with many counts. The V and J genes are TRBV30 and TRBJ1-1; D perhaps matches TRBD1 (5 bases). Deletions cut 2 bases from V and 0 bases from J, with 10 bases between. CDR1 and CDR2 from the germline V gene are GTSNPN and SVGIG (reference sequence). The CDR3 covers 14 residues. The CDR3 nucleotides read TGTGCCTGGAGTACGGACACCCTGAACACTGAAGCTTTCTTT. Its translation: CAWSTDTLNTEAFF.

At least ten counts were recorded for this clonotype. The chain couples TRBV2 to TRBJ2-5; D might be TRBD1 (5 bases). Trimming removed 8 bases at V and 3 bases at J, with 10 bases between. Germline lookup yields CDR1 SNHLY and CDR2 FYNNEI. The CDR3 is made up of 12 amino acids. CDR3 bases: TGTGCCAGCGCGCCGACAGAAGAGACCCAGTACTTC. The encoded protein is CASAPTEETQYF.

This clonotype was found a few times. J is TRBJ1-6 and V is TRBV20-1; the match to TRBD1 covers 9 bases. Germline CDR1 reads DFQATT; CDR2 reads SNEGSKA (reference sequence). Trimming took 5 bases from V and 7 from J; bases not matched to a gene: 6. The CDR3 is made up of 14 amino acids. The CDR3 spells CSAQRTGANSPLHF. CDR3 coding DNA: TGCAGTGCTCAACGGACAGGGGCAAATTCACCCCTCCACTTT.

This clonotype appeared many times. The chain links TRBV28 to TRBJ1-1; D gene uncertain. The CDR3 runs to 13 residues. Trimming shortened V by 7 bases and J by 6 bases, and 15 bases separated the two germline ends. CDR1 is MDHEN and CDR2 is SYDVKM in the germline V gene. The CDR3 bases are TGTGCCAGCACCTTCGTAGAAAGGCCTGAAGCTTTCTTT. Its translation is CASTFVERPEAFF.

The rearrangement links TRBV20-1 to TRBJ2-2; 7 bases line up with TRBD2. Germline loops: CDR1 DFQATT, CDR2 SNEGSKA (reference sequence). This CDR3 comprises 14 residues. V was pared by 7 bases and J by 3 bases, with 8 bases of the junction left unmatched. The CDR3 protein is CSVPTSRHTGELFF. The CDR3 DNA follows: TGCAGTGTTCCGACTAGCCGCCACACCGGGGAGCTGTTTTTT.

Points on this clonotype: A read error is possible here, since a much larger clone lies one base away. The CDR3 is CSARGVTDTQYF. CDR3 nucleotides: TGCAGTGCCCGGGGGGTCACAGATACGCAGTATTTT. The chain combines TRBV20-1 with TRBJ2-3; TRBD2 matches 7 bases. Germline CDR1 DFQATT, CDR2 SNEGSKA (reference sequence). The CDR3 is made up of 12 amino acids. The ends lost 6 bases at V and 2 bases at J; junction bases unmatched: 2.

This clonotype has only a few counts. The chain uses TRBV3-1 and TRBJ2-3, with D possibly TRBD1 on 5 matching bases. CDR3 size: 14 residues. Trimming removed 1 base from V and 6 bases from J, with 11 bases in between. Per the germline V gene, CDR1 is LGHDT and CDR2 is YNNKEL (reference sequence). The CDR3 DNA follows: TGTGCCAGCAGCCAAGTGCAGGGATGGGATACGCAGTATTTT. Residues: CASSQVQGWDTQYF.

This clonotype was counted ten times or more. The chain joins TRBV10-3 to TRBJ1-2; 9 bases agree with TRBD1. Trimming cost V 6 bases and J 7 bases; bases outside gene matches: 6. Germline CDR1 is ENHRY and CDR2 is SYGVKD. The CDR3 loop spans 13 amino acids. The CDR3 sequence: CAISRDREFGYTF. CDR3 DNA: TGTGCCATCAGCCGGGACAGGGAATTTGGCTACACCTTC.

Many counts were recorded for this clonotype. Written as DNA, the CDR3 is TGTGCCAGCAGGAAAACAGGGAACAAGCTTAACAATGAGCAGTTCTTC. The encoded protein is CASRKTGNKLNNEQFF. V gene TRBV6-2 or TRBV6-3 combines with J gene TRBJ2-1; possibly TRBD1 for D (6 bases). This CDR3 region has 16 residues. Trimming removed 6 bases from V and 5 bases from J, with 20 bases in between. Germline V gene data show CDR1 as MNHEY and CDR2 as SVGEGT.

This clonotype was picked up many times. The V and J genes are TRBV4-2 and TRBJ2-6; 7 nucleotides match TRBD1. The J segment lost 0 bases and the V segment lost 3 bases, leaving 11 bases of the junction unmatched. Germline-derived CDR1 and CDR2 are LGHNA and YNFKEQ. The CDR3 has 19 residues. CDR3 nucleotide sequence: TGTGCCAGCAGCCATAATCCGGGACAGACGAACTCTGGGGCCAACGTCCTGACTTTC. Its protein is CASSHNPGQTNSGANVLTF.

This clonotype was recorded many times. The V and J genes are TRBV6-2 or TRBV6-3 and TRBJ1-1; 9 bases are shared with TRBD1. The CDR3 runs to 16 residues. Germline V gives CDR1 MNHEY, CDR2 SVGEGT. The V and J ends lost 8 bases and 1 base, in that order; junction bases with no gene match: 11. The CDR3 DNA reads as TGTGCCAGCGACGGGGGACAGGGATTGGCGAACACTGAAGCTTTCTTT. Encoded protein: CASDGGQGLANTEAFF.